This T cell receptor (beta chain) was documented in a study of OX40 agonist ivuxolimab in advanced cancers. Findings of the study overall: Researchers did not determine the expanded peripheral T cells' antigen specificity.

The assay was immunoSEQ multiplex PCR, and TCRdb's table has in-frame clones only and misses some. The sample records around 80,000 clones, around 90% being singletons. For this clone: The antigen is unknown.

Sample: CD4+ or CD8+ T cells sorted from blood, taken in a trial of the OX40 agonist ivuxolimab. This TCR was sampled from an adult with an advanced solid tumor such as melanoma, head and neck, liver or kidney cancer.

CDR3 sequence: CASRSRTSGGSSYNEQFF. The CDR3 nucleotides are TGTGCAAGTCGCTCTCGGACTAGCGGGGGCAGCTCCTACAATGAGCAGTTCTTC. This chain uses TRBV12-2 with TRBJ2-1; the table's D gene call, TRBD2, was not cross checked with the DNA. TRBV12-2 has pseudogene status. CDR3 size: 18 residues.